Below are 29 T cell receptor beta chains sequenced from a single sample in a study of follicular helper T cells after annual influenza vaccination. Stated time point: 2015-2016 season, pre-vaccination. The method was immunoSEQ multiplex PCR; TCRdb's version includes in-frame clones alone and lacks a portion of them. This sample has 1,500 to 2,000 clones, with around 82% found just once. The input for sequencing was CXCR5+ CD38- circulating T follicular helper cells from blood, taken on the day of influenza vaccination. The subset was: circulating Tfh, non-naive CD4+CXCR5+PD-1+ (ICOS+CD38+ or ICOS-CD38-). These receptors originate from an adult who received the influenza vaccine.

This chain links TRBV5-1 with TRBJ2-3; tentative D call: TRBD1 (7 bases). The germline gives CDR1 SGHRS, CDR2 YFSETQ. This CDR3 has 14 residues. V gave up 4 bases and J gave up 4 bases, with 13 bases separating them. The CDR3 here is CASSGRGRSDTQYF. Written as DNA, the CDR3 is TGCGCCAGCAGCGGCAGGGGGAGGTCAGATACGCAGTATTTT.

This clone occurred a few times. The rearrangement links TRBV4-3 to TRBJ2-1; D gene ambiguous. The CDR3 contains 13 residues. Germline loops: CDR1 LGHNA, CDR2 YSLEER. The V and J ends lost 0 bases and 3 bases respectively, with 3 bases between them. The CDR3: CASSQELYNEQFF. CDR3 coding DNA: TGCGCCAGCAGCCAAGAACTCTACAATGAGCAGTTCTTC.

CDR3 DNA sequence: TGTGCCAGCAGCATCCGGCCGTATATCTCTGGAAACACCATATATTTT. Protein product: CASSIRPYISGNTIYF. The chain couples TRBV9 to TRBJ1-3; D is uncertain. V was shortened by 4 bases and J by 0 bases, with 14 bases between the two germline ends. CDR3 length: 16 amino acids. The germline CDR1 and CDR2 sequences are SGDLS and YYNGEE.

This chain connects TRBV15 to TRBJ1-2; TRBD1 is a possible D gene (5 bases). Between the trimmed V and J ends, which lost 4 bases and 8 bases, there was a span of 17 bases. Germline V CDR1 and CDR2: LNHNV, YYDKDF (reference sequence). This CDR3 region has 14 residues. CDR3 in amino acids: CATSTRDGLWGYTF. The DNA of the CDR3 is TGTGCCACCAGCACCCGGGACGGCCTCTGGGGCTACACCTTC.

This chain joins TRBV11-1 and TRBJ1-4, with 7 bases fitting TRBD1. This CDR3 region has 14 residues. Trimming at V came to 2 bases and at J to 5 bases, leaving 2 bases not matched to a gene. Germline V lookup: CDR1 SGHAT, CDR2 FQDESV (reference sequence). In DNA, the CDR3 is TGTGCCAGCAGCTTAAGGGGGCGGAATGAAAAACTGTTTTTT. As protein: CASSLRGRNEKLFF.

J is TRBJ2-2 and V is TRBV9, with D possibly matching TRBD2 (7 bases). The germline V and J ends were trimmed by 4 bases and 8 bases, with 15 bases remaining between them. CDR3 length: 14 residues. CDR1 and CDR2 from the germline V gene are SGDLS and YYNGEE. CDR3: CASSRGGGQGELFF. The CDR3 nucleotides read TGTGCCAGCAGCCGCGGGGGCGGCCAGGGGGAGCTGTTTTTT.

The V gene is TRBV27, the J gene TRBJ1-1, with D unclear. Trimming stripped 5 bases from V and 0 bases from J, with 7 bases between. CDR3 length: 13 amino acids. Germline CDR1 and CDR2: MNHEY and SMNVEV (reference sequence). This CDR3 reads CASSRILNTEAFF. The CDR3 DNA reads as TGTGCCAGCAGTCGCATACTGAACACTGAAGCTTTCTTT.

V is TRBV6-1 and J is TRBJ1-2; D not certain. This CDR3 comprises 11 residues. Trimming pared 2 bases from V and 7 bases from J, leaving 5 bases between. Germline CDR1 reads MNHNS; CDR2 reads SASEGT. This chain's CDR3 is CASSEIAGYTF. The DNA for the CDR3 is TGTGCCAGCAGTGAAATAGCTGGCTACACCTTC.

This clone was detected a few times. V and J are TRBV7-8 and TRBJ1-1, with D possibly TRBD1 on 5 matching bases. V was clipped by 2 bases and J by 5 bases, with 9 bases between them. Germline CDR1 reads SGHVS; CDR2 reads FQNEAQ. The CDR3 totals 13 residues. CDR3: CASSLQGRTEAFF. In nucleotides, the CDR3 is TGTGCCAGCAGCTTACAGGGCCGGACTGAAGCTTTCTTT.

Only a few counts were recorded for this clone. This chain links TRBV4-2 with TRBJ1-4; no reliable D call. The CDR3 loop spans 15 amino acids. V lost 0 bases and J lost 14, with 19 bases in between. Germline CDR1 is LGHNA and CDR2 is YNFKEQ. CDR3 bases: TGTGCCAGCAGCCAAGAAGGCAGGAGAAAACTTGGGCTGTTTTTT. It codes for CASSQEGRRKLGLFF.

The chain carries TRBV2 and TRBJ2-3; 15 bases map to TRBD2. Germline V gene sequence: CDR1 SNHLY, CDR2 FYNNEI. The CDR3 is made up of 17 amino acids. The V segment lost 5 bases and the J segment 5 bases; nucleotides outside the gene matches: 8. The CDR3 is CASSIPGLAGGKDTQYF. The CDR3 DNA follows: TGTGCCAGCAGTATCCCGGGACTAGCGGGAGGAAAAGATACGCAGTATTTT.

The rearrangement joins TRBV11-3 to TRBJ1-5; D not certain. CDR3 size: 17 residues. V was cut by 1 base and J by 0 bases, with 13 bases left in between. From germline, CDR1 is SGHNT and CDR2 YENEEA. CDR3 amino acids: CASSLVGPRSSNQPQHF. In DNA form, the CDR3 reads TGTGCCAGCAGCTTAGTCGGGCCGAGGTCTAGCAATCAGCCCCAGCATTTT.

V gene TRBV5-1 combines with J gene TRBJ1-4; no clear D gene. V was trimmed by 7 bases and J by 8 bases, leaving 18 bases between them. The CDR3 extends over 14 amino acids. Germline values: CDR1 SGHRS, CDR2 YFSETQ. CDR3 protein: CASSRSGFGEKLFF. The DNA for the CDR3 is TGCGCCAGCTCGCGGTCGGGGTTCGGCGAAAAACTGTTTTTT.

This clone was picked up a small number of times. The rearrangement links TRBV6-5 to TRBJ1-6; 7 nucleotides line up with TRBD1. After removal of 6 bases from V and 8 bases from J, the junction contained 7 bases not matched to a gene. Per germline, CDR1 MNHEY and CDR2 SVGAGI. The CDR3 length is 14 residues. The CDR3 protein is CASSRQGSYSPLHF. CDR3 sequence (DNA): TGTGCCAGCAGCAGACAGGGATCTTATTCACCCCTCCACTTT.

V is TRBV19 and J is TRBJ2-1; no firm D call. Germline lookup yields CDR1 LNHDA and CDR2 SQIVND (reference sequence). The CDR3 has 13 residues. The ends were cut back, 3 bases at V and 12 bases at J, with 15 bases in the middle. CDR3 loop: CASSMRQSPGQFF. The DNA for the CDR3 is TGTGCCAGTAGTATGAGACAAAGCCCTGGGCAGTTCTTC.

V usage is TRBV4-1 and J usage is TRBJ1-2; D may be TRBD1 (5 bases). CDR1 and CDR2 from the germline V gene are MGHRA and YSYEKL. There are 15 residues in the CDR3. Trimming shortened V by 4 bases and J by 8 bases, and 20 bases separated the two germline ends. The CDR3 region is CASSPIGVGGDGYTF. DNA for the CDR3: TGCGCCAGCAGCCCAATAGGGGTGGGAGGGGACGGCTACACCTTC.

The J gene is TRBJ1-1, the V gene TRBV5-5; D not resolved. CDR3 length equals 13 residues. Per germline, CDR1 SGHKS and CDR2 YYEKEE (reference sequence). Between the trimmed V and J ends, which lost 2 bases and 3 bases, there was a span of 8 bases. In DNA form, the CDR3 reads TGTGCCAGCAGCTTTGCTTCATACACTGAAGCTTTCTTT. This sequence encodes CASSFASYTEAFF.

This chain links TRBV6-1 with TRBJ2-3; 9 bases map to TRBD2. The CDR3 has 18 residues. Germline CDR1 is MNHNS and CDR2 is SASEGT. V dropped 2 bases and J dropped 0; count of bases not matched to a gene: 9. In nucleotides, the CDR3 is TGTGCCAGCAGTGAACGCCCCATAGCGGGGGCTAGCACAGATACGCAGTATTTT. This codes for CASSERPIAGASTDTQYF.

The genes are TRBV2 and TRBJ2-6; D perhaps matches TRBD2 (5 bases). Germline V CDR1 and CDR2: SNHLY, FYNNEI. V dropped 6 bases and J dropped 2 bases, with 11 bases sitting between them. This CDR3 contains 15 residues. The DNA of the CDR3 is TGTGCCAGCAGCGGTTGGGAGACTGGGGCCAACGTCCTGACTTTC. This translates into CASSGWETGANVLTF.

V is TRBV7-8 and J is TRBJ2-3; the D is unclear. From germline, CDR1 is SGHVS and CDR2 FQNEAQ. This CDR3 is built from 15 residues. V was trimmed by 3 bases and J by 1 base, leaving 11 bases between them. The CDR3 region has the DNA TGTGCCAGCAGCTTCGGCAAGCCCGGCACAGATACGCAGTATTTT. It translates to CASSFGKPGTDTQYF.

The chain has TRBV4-2 and TRBJ1-2, with D perhaps matching TRBD1 (5 bases). Deletions cut 4 bases from V and 8 bases from J, with 17 bases between. Germline CDR1 reads LGHNA; CDR2 reads YNFKEQ. The CDR3 spans 14 residues. CDR3 sequence reads: CASSLDGTGGGYTF. The CDR3 DNA is TGTGCCAGCAGCCTAGACGGGACCGGCGGGGGCTACACCTTC.

V is TRBV7-6 and J is TRBJ2-3; possibly TRBD1 for D (6 bases). The CDR3 is made up of 15 amino acids. Between the trimmed V and J ends, which lost 1 base and 3 bases, there was a span of 11 bases. CDR1 is SGHVS, CDR2 FNYEAQ, per germline. As DNA, the CDR3 is TGTGCCAGCAGCTTAGTGGGGGCGCGAACAGATACGCAGTATTTT. This gives the protein CASSLVGARTDTQYF. Full variable domain (rest looked up from reference TRBV7-6 and TRBJ2-3): GAGVSQSPRYKVTKRGQDVALRCDPISGHVSLYWYRQALGQGPEFLTYFNYEAQQDKSGLPNDRFSAERPEGSISTLTIQRTEQRDSAMYRCASSLVGARTDTQYFGPGTRLTVL.

In DNA form, the CDR3 reads TGTGCCTCCCAGGGTTACAATGAGCAGTTCTTC. Amino acids: CASQGYNEQFF. The chain combines TRBV10-3 with TRBJ2-1, with a tentative D call TRBD1 (5 bases). The V and J ends lost 11 bases and 4 bases respectively, with 9 bases between them. Germline V gene lookup returns CDR1 ENHRY and CDR2 SYGVKD. The CDR3 is 11 amino acids.

The chain combines TRBV7-3 with TRBJ2-1; possible D gene TRBD2, 5 bases. The germline V gene has CDR1 SGHTA and CDR2 FQGTGA. CDR3 size: 14 residues. Trimming shortened V by 0 bases and J by 6 bases, and 9 bases separated the two germline ends. The CDR3 DNA is TGTGCCAGCAGCTTAACGACGCTAGCCAATGAGCAGTTCTTC. Translating gives CASSLTTLANEQFF.

V is TRBV29-1 and J is TRBJ1-5; no reliable D call. The CDR3 covers 12 residues. Trimming shortened V by 4 bases and J by 2 bases, and 6 bases separated the two germline ends. Germline V CDR1 and CDR2: SQVTM, ANQGSEA. CDR3 nucleotides: TGCAGCGTTGGATCGGGCAATCAGCCCCAGCATTTT. The encoded protein is CSVGSGNQPQHF. The full variable domain, completed using reference TRBV29-1 and TRBJ1-5, is SAVISQKPSRDICQRGTSLTIQCQVDSQVTMMFWYRQQPGQSLTLIATANQGSEATYESGFVIDKFPISRPNLTFSTLTVSNMSPEDSSIYLCSVGSGNQPQHFGDGTRLSIL.

The DNA of the CDR3 is TGTGCCAGCAGCTTCGGTAGCGGGGGGATCGAGACCCAGTACTTC. Translation gives CASSFGSGGIETQYF. The chain recombines TRBV5-8 with TRBJ2-5, with TRBD2 identical over 10 bases. J gave up 5 bases and V 2 bases, and 6 bases lay outside the gene matches. This CDR3 comprises 15 residues. Per the germline V gene, CDR1 is SGHTS and CDR2 is YDEGEE. Using reference TRBV5-8 and TRBJ2-5 for the parts outside the CDR3, the full variable domain is EAGVTQSPTHLIKTRGQQATLRCSPISGHTSVYWYQQALGLGLQFLLWYDEGEERNRGNFPPRFSGRQFPNYSSELNVNALELEDSALYLCASSFGSGGIETQYFGPGTRLLVL.

This chain uses TRBV9 with TRBJ2-3; no clear D gene. The CDR3 sequence is 15 residues long. CDR1 and CDR2 from the germline V gene are SGDLS and YYNGEE. Trimming took off 4 bases at V and 4 bases at J, with 16 bases between the two ends. This CDR3 reads CASSLGNNIADTQYF. CDR3 nucleotides: TGTGCCAGCAGCCTTGGGAACAACATCGCAGATACGCAGTATTTT. The full variable domain, in which reference TRBV9 and TRBJ2-3 provide the parts outside the CDR3, is DSGVTQTPKHLITATGQRVTLRCSPRSGDLSVYWYQQSLDQGLQFLIQYYNGEERAKGNILERFSAQQFPDLHSELNLSSLELGDSALYFCASSLGNNIADTQYFGPGTRLTVL.

The genes are TRBV5-1 and TRBJ2-5; D not certain. CDR3 length: 14 residues. In germline, CDR1 is SGHRS, CDR2 YFSETQ. V was shortened by 0 bases and J by 5 bases, with 11 bases between the two germline ends. The CDR3 protein is CASSLARREETQYF. In DNA, the CDR3 is TGCGCCAGCAGCTTGGCCAGGCGAGAGGAGACCCAGTACTTC.

This clone was observed once. The V gene is TRBV2, the J gene TRBJ1-5; a weak D match, TRBD1 (5 bases). This CDR3 has 14 residues. Per germline, CDR1 SNHLY and CDR2 FYNNEI. Trimming cost V 6 bases and J 6 bases, with 15 bases left between them. The CDR3 is CASSDSSRVQPQHF. The CDR3 nucleotides are TGTGCCAGCAGCGACTCCAGCAGGGTTCAGCCCCAGCATTTT.